The present TCR beta chain was sequenced within a study of blood T cells in healthy people across ages. This clonotype was observed a handful of times. Primed by a sample-barcoded 5' primer and a J-beta primer mix, a second PCR proceeded for roughly 6 to 12 cycles. From the 5' RACE reads, TCRdb called clonotypes with MiXCR, one entry per CDR3 protein. The sample carries some 700,000 distinct CDR3 sequences, 22% recorded once. CDR3 length equals 14 residues. CDR1 and CDR2 (germline): MNHEY, SVGAGI. The V end was cut by 0 bases, the J end by 1 base, with 6 bases between. The rearrangement links TRBV6-5 to TRBJ1-2; no firm D call. The sample was blood. This clonotype was obtained from a man between 65 and 80 years old in good health. CDR3 amino acids: CASSYSPVNYGYTF. The CDR3 region has the DNA TGTGCCAGCAGTTACTCCCCTGTTAACTATGGCTACACCTTC.